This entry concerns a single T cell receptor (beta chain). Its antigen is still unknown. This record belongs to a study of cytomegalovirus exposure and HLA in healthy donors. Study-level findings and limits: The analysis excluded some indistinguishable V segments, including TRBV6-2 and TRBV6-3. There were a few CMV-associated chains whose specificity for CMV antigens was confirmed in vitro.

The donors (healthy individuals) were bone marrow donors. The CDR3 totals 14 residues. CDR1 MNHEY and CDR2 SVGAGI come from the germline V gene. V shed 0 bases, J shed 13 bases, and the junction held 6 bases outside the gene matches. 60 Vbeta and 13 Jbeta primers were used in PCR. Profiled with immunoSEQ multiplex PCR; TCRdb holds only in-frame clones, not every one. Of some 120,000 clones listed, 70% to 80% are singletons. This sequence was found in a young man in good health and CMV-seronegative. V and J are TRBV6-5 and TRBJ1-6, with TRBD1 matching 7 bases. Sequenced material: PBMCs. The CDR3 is CASSYSEQGYPLHF. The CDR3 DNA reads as TGTGCCAGCAGTTACTCCGAACAGGGGTATCCCCTCCACTTT.